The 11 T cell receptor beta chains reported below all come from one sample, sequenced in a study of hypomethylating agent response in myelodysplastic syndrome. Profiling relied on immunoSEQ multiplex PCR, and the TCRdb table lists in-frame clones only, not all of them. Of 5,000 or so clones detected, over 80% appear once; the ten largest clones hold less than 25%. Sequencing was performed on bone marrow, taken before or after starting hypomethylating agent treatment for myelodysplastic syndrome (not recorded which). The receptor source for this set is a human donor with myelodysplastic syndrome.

The CDR3 DNA is TGTGCCAGCAGTTTTCAGCCTAGCGGAGACATTCAGTACTTC. It yields the protein CASSFQPSGDIQYF. The rearrangement joins TRBV28 to TRBJ2-4; 7 nucleotides match TRBD2. Trimming cost V 3 bases and J 8 bases; bases outside gene matches: 7. Germline V gives CDR1 MDHEN, CDR2 SYDVKM. This CDR3 region has 14 residues.

CDR3 region: CSVEVWGTGSKNIQYF. The CDR3 DNA is TGCAGCGTTGAGGTGTGGGGGACGGGGTCCAAAAACATTCAGTACTTC. This chain joins TRBV29-1 and TRBJ2-4, with D perhaps being TRBD1 or TRBD2 (5 bases each). The V end was cut by 3 bases, the J end by 2 bases, with 17 bases between. Germline CDR1 and CDR2: SQVTM and ANQGSEA. This CDR3 comprises 16 residues.

The CDR3 is CASSLEASGSNEQFF. The DNA of the CDR3 is TGTGCCAGCAGCTTAGAGGCTAGCGGGAGCAACGAGCAGTTCTTC. J is TRBJ2-1 and V is TRBV7-2; TRBD2 matches at 10 bases. V shed 1 base and J 10 bases; nucleotides not matched to a gene: 7. The V gene's germline CDR1 is SGHTA and CDR2 FQGNSA. CDR3 length: 15 residues. Supplemented by reference TRBV7-2 and TRBJ2-1, the full variable domain reads GAGVSQSPSNKVTEKGKDVELRCDPISGHTALYWYRQSLGQGLEFLIYFQGNSAPDKSGLPSDRFSAERTGGSVSTLTIQRTQQEDSAVYLCASSLEASGSNEQFFGPGTRLTVL.

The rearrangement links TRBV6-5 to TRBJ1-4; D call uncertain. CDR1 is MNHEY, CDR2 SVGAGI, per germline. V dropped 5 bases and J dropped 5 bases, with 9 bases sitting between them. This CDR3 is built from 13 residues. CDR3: CASSGVRNEKLFF. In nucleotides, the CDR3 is TGTGCCAGCAGTGGGGTGAGAAATGAAAAACTGTTTTTT.

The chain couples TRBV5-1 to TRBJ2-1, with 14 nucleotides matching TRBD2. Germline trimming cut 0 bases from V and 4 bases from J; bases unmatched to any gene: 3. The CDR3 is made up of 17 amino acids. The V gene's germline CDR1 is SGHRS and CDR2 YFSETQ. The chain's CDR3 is CASSLVTSGRGYNEQFF. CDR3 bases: TGCGCCAGCAGCTTGGTGACTAGCGGGAGGGGTTACAATGAGCAGTTCTTC.

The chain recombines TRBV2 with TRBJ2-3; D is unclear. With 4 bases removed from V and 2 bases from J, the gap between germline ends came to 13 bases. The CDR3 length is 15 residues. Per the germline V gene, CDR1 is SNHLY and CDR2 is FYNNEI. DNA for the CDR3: TGTGCCAGCAGTGGAGTAGGCGTGGCCACAGATACGCAGTATTTT. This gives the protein CASSGVGVATDTQYF.

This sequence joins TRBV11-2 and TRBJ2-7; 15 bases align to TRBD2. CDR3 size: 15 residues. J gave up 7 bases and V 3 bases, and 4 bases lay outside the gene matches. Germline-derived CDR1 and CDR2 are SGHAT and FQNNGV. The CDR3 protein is CASSFWTSGREEQYF. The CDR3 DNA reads TGTGCCAGCAGCTTTTGGACTAGCGGGAGGGAAGAGCAGTACTTC.

CDR3 protein: CASSGRMGGDQPQHF. DNA for the CDR3: TGTGCCAGCAGCGGACGGATGGGAGGGGATCAGCCCCAGCATTTT. V is TRBV5-8 and J is TRBJ1-5; D is possibly TRBD1 (5 bases). Germline-derived CDR1 and CDR2 are SGHTS and YDEGEE. V dropped 4 bases and J dropped 5 bases, with 16 bases sitting between them. The CDR3 covers 15 residues.

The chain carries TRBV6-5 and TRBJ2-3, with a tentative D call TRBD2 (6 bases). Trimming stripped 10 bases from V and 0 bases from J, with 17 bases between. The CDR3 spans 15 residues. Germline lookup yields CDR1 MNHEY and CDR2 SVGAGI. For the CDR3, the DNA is TGTGCCACAACGCGTCTAGCGTCTAGCACAGATACGCAGTATTTT. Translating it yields CATTRLASSTDTQYF.

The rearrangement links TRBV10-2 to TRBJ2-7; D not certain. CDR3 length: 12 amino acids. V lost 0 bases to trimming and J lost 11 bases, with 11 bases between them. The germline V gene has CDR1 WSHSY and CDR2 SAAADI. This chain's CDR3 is CASSESIAQKYF. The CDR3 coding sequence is TGCGCCAGCAGTGAGTCTATTGCTCAGAAGTACTTC.

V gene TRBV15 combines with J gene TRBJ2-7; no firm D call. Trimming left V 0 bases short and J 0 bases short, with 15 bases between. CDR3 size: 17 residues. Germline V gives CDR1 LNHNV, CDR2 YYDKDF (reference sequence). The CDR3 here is CATSRDRSGVLSYEQYF. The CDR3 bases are TGTGCCACCAGCAGAGACCGATCGGGCGTACTCTCCTACGAGCAGTACTTC.